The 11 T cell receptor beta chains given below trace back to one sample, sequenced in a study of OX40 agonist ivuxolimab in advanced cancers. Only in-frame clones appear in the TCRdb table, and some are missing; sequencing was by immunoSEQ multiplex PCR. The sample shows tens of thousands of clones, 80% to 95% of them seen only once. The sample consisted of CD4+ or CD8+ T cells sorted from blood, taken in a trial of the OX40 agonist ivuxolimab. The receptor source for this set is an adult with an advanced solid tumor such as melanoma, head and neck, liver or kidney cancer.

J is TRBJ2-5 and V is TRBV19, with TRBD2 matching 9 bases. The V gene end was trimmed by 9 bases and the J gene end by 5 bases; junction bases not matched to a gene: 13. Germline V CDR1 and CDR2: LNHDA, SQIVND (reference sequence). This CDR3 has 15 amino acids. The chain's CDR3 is CASQDSGSEWETQYF. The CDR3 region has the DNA TGTGCCAGCCAAGATAGCGGGAGTGAATGGGAGACCCAGTACTTC.

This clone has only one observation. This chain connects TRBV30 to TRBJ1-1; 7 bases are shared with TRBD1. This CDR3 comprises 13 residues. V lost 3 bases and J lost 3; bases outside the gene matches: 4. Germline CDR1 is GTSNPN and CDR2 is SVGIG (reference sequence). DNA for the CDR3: TGTGCCTGGAGCATAGGACAGGACACTGAAGCTTTCTTT. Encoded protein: CAWSIGQDTEAFF.

CDR3 amino acids: CASSRLTAVQETQYF. As DNA, the CDR3 is TGTGCCAGCTCACGGCTGACTGCTGTCCAAGAGACCCAGTACTTC. The chain has TRBV18 and TRBJ2-5, with unresolved D. Germline CDR1 reads KGHSH; CDR2 reads LQKENI. V dropped 4 bases and J dropped 1 base, with 13 bases sitting between them. The CDR3 extends over 15 amino acids.

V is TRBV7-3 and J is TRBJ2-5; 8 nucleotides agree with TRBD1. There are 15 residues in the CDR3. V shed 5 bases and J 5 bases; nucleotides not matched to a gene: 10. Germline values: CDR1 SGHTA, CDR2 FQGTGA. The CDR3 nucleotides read TGTGCCAGCAGCCAAGGACAGGGCCGAGGGGAGACCCAGTACTTC. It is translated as CASSQGQGRGETQYF.

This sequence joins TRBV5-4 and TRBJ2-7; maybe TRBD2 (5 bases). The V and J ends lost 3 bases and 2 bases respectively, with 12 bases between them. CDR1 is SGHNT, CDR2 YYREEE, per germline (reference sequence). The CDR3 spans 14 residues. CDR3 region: CASSSPTTPYEQYF. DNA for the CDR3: TGTGCCAGCAGCTCCCCGACTACCCCCTACGAGCAGTACTTC.

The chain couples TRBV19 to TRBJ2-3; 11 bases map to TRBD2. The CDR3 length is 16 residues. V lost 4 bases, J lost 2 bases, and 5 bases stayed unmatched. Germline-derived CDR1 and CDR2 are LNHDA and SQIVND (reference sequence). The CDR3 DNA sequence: TGTGCCAGTAGTACAGGGACTAGCGGATACACAGATACGCAGTATTTT. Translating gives CASSTGTSGYTDTQYF.

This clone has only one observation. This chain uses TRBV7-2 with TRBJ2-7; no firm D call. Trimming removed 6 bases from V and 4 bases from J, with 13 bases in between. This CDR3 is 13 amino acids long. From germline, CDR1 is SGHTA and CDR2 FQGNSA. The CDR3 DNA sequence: TGTGCCAGCAGACCATTCAAAAAATACGAGCAGTACTTC. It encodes CASRPFKKYEQYF.

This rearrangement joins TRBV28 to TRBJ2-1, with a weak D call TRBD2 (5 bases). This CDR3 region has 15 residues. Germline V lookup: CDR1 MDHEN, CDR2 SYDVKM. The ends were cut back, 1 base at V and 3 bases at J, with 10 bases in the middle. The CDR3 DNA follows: TGTGCCAGCAGTTTATCCCCGGGAAGCTACAATGAGCAGTTCTTC. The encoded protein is CASSLSPGSYNEQFF.

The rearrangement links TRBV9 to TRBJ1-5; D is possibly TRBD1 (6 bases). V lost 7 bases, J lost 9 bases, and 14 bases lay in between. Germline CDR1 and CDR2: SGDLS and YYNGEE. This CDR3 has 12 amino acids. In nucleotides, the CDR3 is TGTGCCAGCGGGGGGCTAGGAAGGCCCCAGCATTTT. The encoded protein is CASGGLGRPQHF.

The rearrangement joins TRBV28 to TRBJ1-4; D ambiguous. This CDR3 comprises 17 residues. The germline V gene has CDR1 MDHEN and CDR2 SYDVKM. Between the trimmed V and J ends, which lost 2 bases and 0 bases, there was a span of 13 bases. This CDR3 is CASSLIRGVATNEKLFF. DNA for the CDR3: TGTGCCAGCAGTTTAATTCGGGGAGTTGCAACTAATGAAAAACTGTTTTTT.

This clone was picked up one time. For the CDR3, the DNA is TGTGCCAGCAGTGAAGAGGGCCTTGGAAACACCATATATTTT. It is translated as CASSEEGLGNTIYF. J is TRBJ1-3 and V is TRBV2; unclear D gene. Germline V gene data show CDR1 as SNHLY and CDR2 as FYNNEI. The CDR3 is made up of 14 amino acids. The V end was cut by 1 base, the J end by 3 bases, with 7 bases between.